Presented here are 10 T cell receptor beta chains from one specimen sequenced in a study of blood T cells in healthy people across ages. A J-beta primer mix and a sample-barcoded 5' primer were used in a second PCR of about 7 to 12 cycles. A single record per CDR3 protein comes from TCRdb applying MiXCR to the 5' RACE reads. The sample holds around 1,500,000 distinct CDR3 sequences, 28% seen once. Specimen: blood. The origin of the receptors is a woman aged 25 to 45 in good health.

The chain couples TRBV5-1 to TRBJ1-4, with TRBD1 as a possible D gene (5 bases). The CDR3 consists of 14 residues. The ends were cut back, 4 bases at V and 8 bases at J, with 15 bases in the middle. CDR1 is SGHRS, CDR2 YFSETQ, per germline. The CDR3 sequence: CASSTDGRGEKLFF. In nucleotides, the CDR3 is TGCGCCAGCAGCACCGACGGGCGGGGGGAAAAACTGTTTTTT.

The chain recombines TRBV5-1 with TRBJ1-2; the D is unclear. The CDR3 is 14 amino acids. In germline, CDR1 is SGHRS, CDR2 YFSETQ. Trimming took off 5 bases at V and 3 bases at J, with 14 bases between the two ends. The CDR3 bases are TGCGCCAGCAGACCTAGCCTGGTGGACTATGGCTACACCTTC. Its protein is CASRPSLVDYGYTF.

This clonotype was counted between two and nine times. The chain employs TRBV29-1 and TRBJ2-1; tentative D call: TRBD2 (5 bases). The CDR3 length is 14 residues. Germline CDR1 and CDR2: SQVTM and ANQGSEA. Deletions cut 7 bases from V and 6 bases from J, with 19 bases between. Here the CDR3 DNA reads TGCAGCGCCCAGACGGGGTGGAGTAGCAATGAGCAGTTCTTC. Translating it yields CSAQTGWSSNEQFF.

This clonotype was seen at least ten times. The CDR3 DNA reads TGTGCCAGCAGCCCCCTAGGGCAGGGAAGGGATGAGCAGTTCTTC. Its translation: CASSPLGQGRDEQFF. The chain is built from TRBV7-2 and TRBJ2-1; TRBD1 might be the D (5 bases). This CDR3 comprises 15 residues. Per germline, CDR1 SGHTA and CDR2 FQGNSA. Trimming removed 5 bases at V and 8 bases at J, with 19 bases between.

About this clonotype: With a much larger clone just one base away, this may be a read error. J is TRBJ2-1 and V is TRBV7-2; D may match TRBD1 or TRBD2 (5 bases each). Germline values: CDR1 SGHTA, CDR2 FQGNSA. V lost 6 bases to trimming and J lost 13 bases, with 16 bases between them. This CDR3 is 12 amino acids long. CDR3 DNA sequence: TGTGCCAGCAGGAGTAGTCCGGGGACCCAGTTCTTC. It specifies CASRSSPGTQFF.

This clonotype was seen only a few times. This chain connects TRBV5-1 to TRBJ2-1, with D possibly matching TRBD1 (5 bases). This CDR3 has 14 amino acids. Germline V gives CDR1 SGHRS, CDR2 YFSETQ. CDR3 amino acids: CRSSQGNSYNEQFF. For the CDR3, the DNA is TGCCGCTCCTCGCAGGGTAATTCCTACAATGAGCAGTTCTTC.

The V gene is TRBV6-5, the J gene TRBJ2-3; weak D call: TRBD1 (5 bases). V was shortened by 2 bases and J by 0 bases, with 9 bases between the two germline ends. The CDR3 spans 15 residues. CDR1 MNHEY and CDR2 SVGAGI come from the germline V gene. The CDR3 sequence: CASSYAGSSTDTQYF. The CDR3 region has the DNA TGTGCCAGCAGTTACGCAGGGTCCAGCACAGATACGCAGTATTTT.

The chain employs TRBV20-1 and TRBJ2-1, with 8 bases that match TRBD2. Per the germline V gene, CDR1 is DFQATT and CDR2 is SNEGSKA (reference sequence). Unmatched junction bases numbered 15, after V lost 4 bases and J lost 13 bases. The CDR3 loop spans 14 amino acids. The CDR3 region is CSAIDREGLGTQFF. The DNA of the CDR3 is TGCAGTGCTATTGACCGGGAGGGCCTGGGGACCCAGTTCTTC.

Comments on this clonotype: Just one base apart from a much larger clone, this may be a read error. V gene TRBV6-4 combines with J gene TRBJ2-6; D may correspond to TRBD1 or TRBD2 (5 bases each). The CDR3 runs 15 residues. The germline V gene encodes CDR1 MRHNA and CDR2 SNTAGT. This CDR3 is CASSVGSSGANVQTF. CDR3 coding DNA: TGTGCCAGCAGTGTGGGGTCATCCGGGGCCAACGTCCAGACTTTC.

V gene TRBV9 combines with J gene TRBJ1-2; the D is unclear. Germline loops: CDR1 SGDLS, CDR2 YYNGEE. V lost 2 bases to trimming and J lost 6 bases, with 11 bases between them. The CDR3 consists of 13 residues. This chain's CDR3 is CASSVDYTDGYTF. The CDR3 DNA sequence: TGTGCCAGCAGCGTCGACTACACGGATGGCTACACCTTC.